This TCR beta chain came from a study of vaccination effects on CD4 cells after COVID-19. Study overall: Participants each got two BNT162b2 or mRNA-1273 vaccine doses.

This CDR3 has 16 amino acids. Trimming cost V 4 bases and J 2 bases; bases outside gene matches: 5. Germline loops: CDR1 SGHRS, CDR2 YFSETQ. The repertoire was sequenced with immunoSEQ multiplex PCR; TCRdb's copy has only in-frame clones and lacks some. The table has around 40,000 clones, approximately 71% seen once. On this clone itself: Its cognate antigen is unknown.

Following a roughly 10-day culture, CD4+ T cells were purified. The chain joins TRBV5-1 to TRBJ2-6, with 8 nucleotides matching TRBD2. This TCR was sampled from a human donor who received a COVID-19 vaccine. Sample: CD4+ T cells from PBMCs cultured without peptide, taken before COVID-19 vaccination. This CDR3 reads CASSRSGGPGANVLTF. CDR3 sequence (DNA): TGCGCCAGCAGCCGTTCGGGGGGGCCTGGGGCCAACGTCCTGACTTTC.